One and the same sample provided the 26 T cell receptor beta chains below, sequenced in a study of shared clonotypes between healthy human individuals. The protocol was immunoSEQ multiplex PCR, while the TCRdb copy is restricted to in-frame clones and leaves out a portion. This table holds 450,000 to 600,000 clones, less than 80% found once. Sequenced: PBMCs. These receptor sequences come from a woman between 40 and 55 years old in good health. Some clones in this sample may be carry-over from other donors' samples.

The J gene is TRBJ2-7, the V gene TRBV28; TRBD1 matches 8 bases. Losses at the gene ends were 5 bases for V and 3 bases for J; bases not matched to a gene: 12. The germline V gene has CDR1 MDHEN and CDR2 SYDVKM. The CDR3 contains 16 residues. The chain's CDR3 is CASSPPRGQVNYEQYF. The DNA for the CDR3 is TGTGCCAGCAGTCCTCCCCGGGGACAGGTCAACTACGAGCAGTACTTC. The full variable domain, in which reference TRBV28 and TRBJ2-7 provide the parts outside the CDR3, is DVKVTQSSRYLVKRTGEKVFLECVQDMDHENMFWYRQDPGLGLRLIYFSYDVKMKEKGDIPEGYSVSREKKERFSLILESASTNQTSMYLCASSPPRGQVNYEQYFGPGTRLTVT.

The chain carries TRBV18 and TRBJ2-7, with 10 bases lining up with TRBD2. This CDR3 has 15 amino acids. Germline V gene lookup returns CDR1 KGHSH and CDR2 LQKENI. Trimming took 2 bases from V and 7 from J; bases not matched to a gene: 8. The CDR3 here is CASSPAVIAGGEQYF. CDR3 nucleotide sequence: TGTGCCAGCTCACCAGCGGTTATAGCGGGAGGTGAGCAGTACTTC.

This clone was detected only a few times. In the same sample, other DNA sequences code for this CDR3. The DNA of the CDR3 is TGTGCCTGGACAGGGAGTACCCGGGAGCAGTACTTC. As protein: CAWTGSTREQYF. The V call is TRBV30, the J call TRBJ2-7; D tentatively fits TRBD1 or TRBD2 (5 bases each). The CDR3 extends over 12 amino acids. Germline CDR1 reads GTSNPN; CDR2 reads SVGIG (reference sequence). Trimming removed 4 bases at V and 7 bases at J, with 14 bases between. The full variable domain, its missing parts supplied by reference TRBV30 and TRBJ2-7, is SQTIHQWPATLVQPVGSPLSLECTVEGTSNPNLYWYRQAAGRGLQLLFYSVGIGQISSEVPQNLSASRPQDRQFILSSKKLLLSDSGFYLCAWTGSTREQYFGPGTRLTVT.

This clone appeared a few times. J is TRBJ2-2 and V is TRBV18; possibly TRBD1 or TRBD2 for D (5 bases each). The length of the CDR3 is 13 residues. V shed 5 bases and J shed 4 bases, with 8 bases lying between them. CDR1 and CDR2 from the germline V gene are KGHSH and LQKENI. The chain's CDR3 is CASSRGVTGELFF. The CDR3 bases are TGTGCCAGCTCAAGGGGAGTCACCGGGGAGCTGTTTTTT.

This clone was counted between two and nine times. This chain links TRBV7-9 with TRBJ1-4, with TRBD1 matching 7 bases. CDR1 is SEHNR and CDR2 is FQNEAQ in the germline V gene (reference sequence). Losses at the gene ends were 5 bases for V and 3 bases for J; bases not matched to a gene: 6. The CDR3 has 15 amino acids. CDR3 DNA sequence: TGTGCCAGCAGCGAGGCTACAGGGGCTAATGAAAAACTGTTTTTT. Residues: CASSEATGANEKLFF.

For this clone: Here the CDR3 omits its conserved ending phenylalanine or tryptophan, so a read error is the likely source. The V and J genes are TRBV11-2 and TRBJ1-2; D might be TRBD1 (6 bases). V was pared by 4 bases and J by 4 bases, with 13 bases between. CDR1 is SGHAT, CDR2 FQNNGV, per germline. This CDR3 is 14 amino acids long. This CDR3 reads CASSSNRAPYGYTS. The CDR3, as DNA: TGTGCCAGCAGCTCCAACAGGGCCCCCTATGGCTACACCTCC.

This clone turned up a few times. The V call is TRBV29-1, the J call TRBJ2-2; D gene uncertain. The CDR3 has 15 residues. CDR1 SQVTM and CDR2 ANQGSEA come from the germline V gene. V lost 1 base and J lost 0, with 9 bases in between. CDR3 DNA: TGCAGCGTTGAAGTTGGATATTCGAACACCGGGGAGCTGTTTTTT. This encodes CSVEVGYSNTGELFF.

The CDR3 DNA reads as TGTGCCAGCAGCTTAACGAATGACAATGAGCAGTTCTTC. It specifies CASSLTNDNEQFF. This chain joins TRBV7-9 and TRBJ2-1; D is ambiguous. Germline V gene lookup returns CDR1 SEHNR and CDR2 FQNEAQ (reference sequence). V lost 2 bases and J 5 bases, leaving 7 bases between the germline ends. The CDR3 spans 13 residues. Together with reference TRBV7-9 and TRBJ2-1, the CDR3 gives the full variable domain: DTGVSQNPRHKITKRGQNVTFRCDPISEHNRLYWYRQTLGQGPEFLTYFQNEAQLEKSRLLSDRFSAERPKGSFSTLEIQRTEQGDSAMYLCASSLTNDNEQFFGPGTRLTVL.

The rearrangement joins TRBV7-2 to TRBJ1-5; D not certain. The germline CDR1 and CDR2 sequences are SGHTA and FQGNSA. The ends were cut back, 1 base at V and 0 bases at J, with 7 bases in the middle. The CDR3 runs to 15 residues. CDR3 in amino acids: CASSLGGYSNQPQHF. The CDR3 nucleotides are TGTGCCAGCAGCTTAGGGGGATATAGCAATCAGCCCCAGCATTTT.

As regards this clone: This likely traces to a read error, being one base from a far larger clone. Other DNA sequences in the same sample also yield this CDR3. The J gene is TRBJ1-5, the V gene TRBV29-1; weak D call: TRBD1 (6 bases). In germline, CDR1 is SQVTM, CDR2 ANQGSEA. The CDR3 length is 13 residues. The CDR3 DNA is TGCAGCGTTGCCCAGGGGCCAAATCAGCCCCAGCACTTT. This codes for CSVAQGPNQPQHF.

V usage is TRBV7-2 and J usage is TRBJ2-3; perhaps D is TRBD1 or TRBD2 (6 bases each). This CDR3 comprises 14 residues. Germline V gene sequence: CDR1 SGHTA, CDR2 FQGNSA. V gave up 1 base and J gave up 5 bases, with 10 bases separating them. The CDR3 coding sequence is TGTGCCAGCAGCTTAGAGGGGGGAGGAGATACGCAGTATTTT. Amino acids: CASSLEGGGDTQYF.

This chain connects TRBV5-1 to TRBJ2-7, with a possible D match to TRBD1 (5 bases). Trimming took off 0 bases at V and 6 bases at J, with 10 bases between the two ends. The CDR3 runs to 13 residues. Germline-derived CDR1 and CDR2 are SGHRS and YFSETQ. CDR3 nucleotide sequence: TGCGCCAGCAGCTTGGAAGGGGCGGTCGAGCAGTACTTC. It translates to CASSLEGAVEQYF.

This clone has just a few counts. DNA of the CDR3: TGTGCCAGCAGCTTAATATTGAACACTGAAGCTTTCTTT. Translating it yields CASSLILNTEAFF. The chain uses TRBV11-2 and TRBJ1-1, with D uncertain. Germline CDR1 reads SGHAT; CDR2 reads FQNNGV. The CDR3 extends over 13 amino acids. The V end was cut by 2 bases, the J end by 0 bases, with 4 bases between.

This chain uses TRBV5-4 with TRBJ2-2; perhaps TRBD2 as D (6 bases). This CDR3 contains 15 residues. CDR1 and CDR2 (germline): SGHNT, YYREEE (reference sequence). Trimming pared 0 bases from V and 6 bases from J, leaving 12 bases between. In nucleotides, the CDR3 is TGTGCCAGCAGCTTGGGGGGCGCGGGGCCCGGGGAGCTGTTTTTT. It codes for CASSLGGAGPGELFF. The entire variable domain, with the rest obtained from reference TRBV5-4 and TRBJ2-2, is as follows: ETGVTQSPTHLIKTRGQQVTLRCSSQSGHNTVSWYQQALGQGPQFIFQYYREEENGRGNFPPRFSGLQFPNYSSELNVNALELDDSALYLCASSLGGAGPGELFFGEGSRLTVL.

J is TRBJ1-2 and V is TRBV4-3; possibly TRBD1 for D (6 bases). The V and J ends lost 4 bases and 0 bases respectively, with 9 bases between them. The CDR3 contains 14 residues. Germline CDR1 and CDR2: LGHNA and YSLEER. CDR3 DNA sequence: TGCGCCAGCAGCCCTCGGACAGCTAACTATGGCTACACCTTC. Amino acids: CASSPRTANYGYTF.

The genes are TRBV10-2 and TRBJ1-2, with D perhaps TRBD1 (5 bases). The CDR3 has 15 residues. In germline, CDR1 is WSHSY, CDR2 SAAADI. V was pared by 3 bases and J by 2 bases, with 13 bases between. The CDR3 nucleotides are TGCGCCAGCAGTGACGGGAGGGGAGAGAACTATGGCTACACCTTC. It yields the protein CASSDGRGENYGYTF.

With regard to this clone: Other DNA sequences from this sample encode an identical CDR3 as well. The chain carries TRBV27 and TRBJ2-2; no definite D call. V lost 2 bases and J 4 bases, leaving 5 bases between the germline ends. The CDR3 extends over 13 amino acids. Germline V gene lookup returns CDR1 MNHEY and CDR2 SMNVEV (reference sequence). The CDR3 bases are TGTGCCAGCAGTTTAACGGGCACCGGGGAGCTGTTTTTT. Amino acids: CASSLTGTGELFF.

A word on this clone: A far larger clone is one nucleotide away, so this likely arose from a read error. J is TRBJ1-1 and V is TRBV28; 8 nucleotides match TRBD1. This CDR3 contains 15 residues. Germline CDR1 and CDR2: MDHEN and SYDVKM. This CDR3 reads CASSPGTGHSTEALF. As DNA, the CDR3 is TGTGCCAGCAGCCCCGGGACAGGACACTCCACTGAAGCTTTATTT.

In its sample, this clone was seen once. This chain uses TRBV4-1 with TRBJ2-3; perhaps TRBD2 as D (6 bases). This CDR3 has 15 amino acids. Looked up from germline, CDR1 is MGHRA and CDR2 is YSYEKL. Trimming shortened V by 4 bases and J by 2 bases, and 13 bases separated the two germline ends. CDR3 nucleotide sequence: TGCGCCAGCAGCCGGACTACCTACTCCACAGATACGCAGTATTTT. Encoded protein: CASSRTTYSTDTQYF.

The rearrangement links TRBV6-1 to TRBJ2-1; D ambiguous. From germline, CDR1 is MNHNS and CDR2 SASEGT. The V end was cut by 2 bases, the J end by 0 bases, with 5 bases between. The CDR3 contains 14 residues. The CDR3 spells CASSEYGSYNEQFF. DNA for the CDR3: TGTGCCAGCAGTGAATACGGCTCCTACAATGAGCAGTTCTTC.

V usage is TRBV27 and J usage is TRBJ2-1; 7 bases map to TRBD1. In germline, CDR1 is MNHEY, CDR2 SMNVEV (reference sequence). The CDR3 totals 13 residues. V lost 2 bases and J lost 8; bases outside the gene matches: 3. This chain's CDR3 is CASSLGQGDEQFF. The CDR3 coding sequence is TGTGCCAGCAGTTTAGGGCAGGGGGATGAGCAGTTCTTC.

The chain carries TRBV30 and TRBJ2-7; the D gene is possibly TRBD2 (5 bases). From germline, CDR1 is GTSNPN and CDR2 SVGIG (reference sequence). Trimming took 1 base from V and 4 from J, leaving 11 bases between them. CDR3 length: 13 residues. The CDR3 loop is CAWSGGSSYEQYF. The CDR3 nucleotides are TGTGCCTGGAGTGGAGGGTCCAGTTACGAGCAGTACTTC.

The V call is TRBV6-5, the J call TRBJ2-7, with a possible D match to TRBD2 (5 bases). Germline CDR1 is MNHEY and CDR2 is SVGAGI. V was trimmed by 5 bases and J by 0 bases, leaving 8 bases between them. The CDR3 spans 13 residues. CDR3 residues: CASSRDYSYEQYF. CDR3 nucleotide sequence: TGTGCCAGCAGTCGAGACTACTCCTACGAGCAGTACTTC.

V usage is TRBV28 and J usage is TRBJ1-1; D gene unclear. The germline CDR1 and CDR2 sequences are MDHEN and SYDVKM. This CDR3 spans 11 amino acids. Deletions cut 4 bases from V and 10 bases from J, with 10 bases between. DNA for the CDR3: TGTGCCAGCAGTTATGAATTTCGAGCTTTCTTT. It translates to CASSYEFRAFF.

V and J are TRBV23-1 and TRBJ2-1; D is perhaps TRBD2 (6 bases). TRBV23-1 falls under the ORF class, with uncertain function. This CDR3 has 12 residues. The CDR3 spells CDGGDPYNEQFF. The CDR3 DNA reads TGCGATGGAGGGGACCCCTACAATGAGCAGTTCTTC.

The chain links TRBV7-3 to TRBJ2-1; 13 bases align to TRBD2. Germline CDR1 reads SGHTA; CDR2 reads FQGTGA. The CDR3 is made up of 16 amino acids. Germline trimming cut 5 bases from V and 6 bases from J; bases unmatched to any gene: 7. CDR3 region: CASSPTSGRPRNEQFF. CDR3 DNA sequence: TGTGCCAGCAGCCCGACTAGCGGGAGGCCCCGCAATGAGCAGTTCTTC.